These 5 T cell receptor beta chains were all obtained from the same sample, sequenced in a study of control samples from healthy donors and cancer patients. Here immunoSEQ multiplex PCR was the method, and the copy in TCRdb shows in-frame clones only, minus some. There are roughly 170,000 clones in the sample; 85% to 95% occur only once, and around 1.3% lies in the top ten. The sequencing input was blood. These receptors were taken from a woman younger than 35 in good health.

The CDR3 loop reads CASSLLGDTQYF. The CDR3 DNA reads TGTGCCAGCAGTTTACTGGGGGATACGCAGTATTTT. The genes are TRBV12-3 or TRBV12-4 and TRBJ2-3, with D unresolved. V was pared by 2 bases and J by 6 bases, with 6 bases between. There are 12 residues in the CDR3.

The chain couples TRBV18 to TRBJ2-7; TRBD2 is a possible D gene (5 bases). The CDR3 length is 13 residues. V lost 5 bases and J 4 bases, leaving 12 bases between the germline ends. Germline V gives CDR1 KGHSH, CDR2 LQKENI. DNA of the CDR3: TGTGCCAGCTCATCTAAAGCGGCTTACGAGCAGTACTTC. This sequence encodes CASSSKAAYEQYF.

The V gene is TRBV29-1, the J gene TRBJ1-1; D is unresolved. The CDR3 loop spans 10 amino acids. Per the germline V gene, CDR1 is SQVTM and CDR2 is ANQGSEA. The germline V and J ends were trimmed by 0 bases and 6 bases, with 2 bases remaining between them. In DNA, the CDR3 is TGCAGCGTTGAAGACCCTGAAGCTTTCTTT. Amino acids: CSVEDPEAFF. Full variable domain (outside the CDR3, taken from reference TRBV29-1 and TRBJ1-1): SAVISQKPSRDICQRGTSLTIQCQVDSQVTMMFWYRQQPGQSLTLIATANQGSEATYESGFVIDKFPISRPNLTFSTLTVSNMSPEDSSIYLCSVEDPEAFFGQGTRLTVV.

This chain links TRBV2 with TRBJ1-4; 9 bases are shared with TRBD1. CDR3 length: 16 amino acids. Germline CDR1 reads SNHLY; CDR2 reads FYNNEI. J was trimmed by 8 bases and V by 3 bases; bases with no gene match: 10. The CDR3 DNA follows: TGTGCCAGCAGTGACATAGGCAAGGGACAGGGAGAAAAACTGTTTTTT. Its translation: CASSDIGKGQGEKLFF. The whole variable domain, remainder taken from reference TRBV2 and TRBJ1-4, is EPEVTQTPSHQVTQMGQEVILRCVPISNHLYFYWYRQILGQKVEFLVSFYNNEISEKSEIFDDQFSVERPDGSNFTLKIRSTKLEDSAMYFCASSDIGKGQGEKLFFGSGTQLSVL.

The CDR3 spells CASSEGAGGRNGYTF. The CDR3 DNA reads TGTGCCAGCAGTGAAGGGGCAGGGGGCAGGAATGGCTACACCTTC. The rearrangement links TRBV2 to TRBJ1-2, with TRBD1 identical over 8 bases. The germline CDR1 and CDR2 sequences are SNHLY and FYNNEI. This CDR3 is built from 15 residues. Trimming removed 1 base from V and 6 bases from J; junction bases left unmatched: 7.